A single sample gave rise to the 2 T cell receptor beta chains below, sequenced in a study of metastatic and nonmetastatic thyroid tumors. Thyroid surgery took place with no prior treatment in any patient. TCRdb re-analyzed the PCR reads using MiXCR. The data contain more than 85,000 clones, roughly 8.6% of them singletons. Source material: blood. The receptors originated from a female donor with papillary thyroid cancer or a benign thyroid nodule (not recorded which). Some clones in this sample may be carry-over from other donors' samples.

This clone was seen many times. The CDR3 sequence: CSARAEKENTIYF. The CDR3 DNA follows: TGCAGTGCTAGAGCTGAAAAGGAGAACACCATATATTTT. This sequence joins TRBV20-1 and TRBJ1-3; D is uncertain. The V end was cut by 1 base, the J end by 7 bases, with 11 bases between. This CDR3 is built from 13 residues. Germline CDR1 reads DFQATT; CDR2 reads SNEGSKA (reference sequence).

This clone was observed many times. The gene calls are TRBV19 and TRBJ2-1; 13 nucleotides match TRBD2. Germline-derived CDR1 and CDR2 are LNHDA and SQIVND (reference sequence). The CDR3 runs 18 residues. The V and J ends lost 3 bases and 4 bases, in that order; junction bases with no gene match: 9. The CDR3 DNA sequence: TGTGCCAGTAGTATTGGACTAGCGGGGGATCAACTATACAATGAGCAGTTCTTC. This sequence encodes CASSIGLAGDQLYNEQFF.